A selection of T cell receptor beta chains follows, all from one sample in a study of T cell responses to AZD1222 COVID-19 vaccine. TCRdb's copy holds only in-frame clones and misses some; the assay was immunoSEQ multiplex PCR. The sample lists some 150,000 clones, about 89% occurring once. Specimen: peripheral blood, collected on day 0 of AZD1222 vaccination. These receptors came from an adult in good health. Both conserved end residues are trimmed from each CDR3.

V	J	CDR3
TRBV4-3	TRBJ1-1	ASSQDNQGVNTEAF
TRBV7-8	TRBJ1-5	ASSLSTAGGNQPQH
TRBV5-1	TRBJ2-5	ASSSTGTSAYQETQY
TRBV15	TRBJ1-1	ATSSRQWTDKTDTEAF
TRBV7-2	TRBJ2-7	ASSLEAGNTHEQY
TRBV29-1	TRBJ2-5	SVPKQGMEAFAQY
TRBV2	TRBJ2-3	ASSEAIAAGTDTQY
TRBV6-5	TRBJ1-5	ASSLDGSSNQPQH
TRBV7-7	TRBJ1-1	ASSLTGNTEAF
TRBV27	TRBJ2-7	ASSLSGSYEQY
TRBV6-1	TRBJ2-1	ASSESRTDLYNEQF
TRBV27	TRBJ1-5	ASSSQRSNQPQH
TRBV3-1/TRBV3-2	TRBJ1-5	ASSQDFPGVGQPQH
TRBV10-1	TRBJ2-3	ASSLDTQY
TRBV7-2	TRBJ2-1	ASSLPGRGEQF
TRBV3-1/TRBV3-2	TRBJ2-5	ASSLRTGGSGETQY
TRBV6-6	TRBJ2-3	ASSYSGSWNTDTQY
TRBV18	TRBJ1-3	ASSPPTGTSSGNTIY
TRBV29-1	TRBJ1-2	SVEDRGQSKGPGDGYT
TRBV21-1	TRBJ2-7	ASSKGTSSYEQY
TRBV5-1	TRBJ2-5	ASSQTGRGETQY
TRBV28	TRBJ2-4	ASSNPGTVAKNIQY
TRBV11-2	TRBJ2-2	ASRPDPIGAGELF
TRBV5-1	TRBJ1-2	ASSAGTGVRYGYT
TRBV30	TRBJ1-2	AWSPGFANYGYT
TRBV5-4	TRBJ2-1	ASSSRNGMGEQF
TRBV7-2	TRBJ2-5	ASSSETGAYQETQY
TRBV13	TRBJ1-1	ASSLGTGGILNTEAF
TRBV28	TRBJ2-2	ASSLGLPQLF
TRBV19	TRBJ2-5	ASSDIMYQETQY
TRBV6-6	TRBJ1-4	ASRAETGTGVGKLF
TRBV7-2	TRBJ1-4	ASSLNGYNEKLF
TRBV6-2/TRBV6-3	TRBJ1-1	ASSYSRGSTEAF
TRBV28	TRBJ2-7	ASSSQVFSYEQY
TRBV10-3	TRBJ1-1	AISREPNRPEAF
TRBV7-2	TRBJ1-1	ASSYARANTEAF
TRBV11-2	TRBJ1-1	ASSLDRNTPSGAF
TRBV10-1	TRBJ1-2	ASSGPTCDLRGYT
TRBV28	TRBJ2-4	ASSVPGTGENIQY
TRBV7-9	TRBJ2-7	ASRNGELYEQY
TRBV27	TRBJ1-1	ASSFRGQPAF
TRBV30	TRBJ2-7	AATGPPTYEQY
TRBV27	TRBJ2-7	ASSLLAGVKEQY
TRBV28	TRBJ1-2	ASSLQGANT
TRBV13	TRBJ1-3	ASSLTGNTIY
TRBV3-1/TRBV3-2	TRBJ1-3	ASSQDLGTGTGNTIY
TRBV9	TRBJ2-6	ASSYPGANVLT